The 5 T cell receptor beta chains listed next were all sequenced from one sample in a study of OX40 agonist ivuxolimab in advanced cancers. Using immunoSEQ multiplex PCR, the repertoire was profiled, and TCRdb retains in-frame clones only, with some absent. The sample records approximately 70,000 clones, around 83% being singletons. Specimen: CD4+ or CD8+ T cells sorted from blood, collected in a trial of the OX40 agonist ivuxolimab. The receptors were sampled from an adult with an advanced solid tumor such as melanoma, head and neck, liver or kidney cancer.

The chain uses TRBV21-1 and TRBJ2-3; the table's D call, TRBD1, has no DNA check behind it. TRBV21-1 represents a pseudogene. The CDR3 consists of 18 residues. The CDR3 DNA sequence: TGTGCCAGCAGCAAAAAGGCCGACAGGGGGAAGGACACAGATACGCAGTATTTT. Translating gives CASSKKADRGKDTDTQYF.

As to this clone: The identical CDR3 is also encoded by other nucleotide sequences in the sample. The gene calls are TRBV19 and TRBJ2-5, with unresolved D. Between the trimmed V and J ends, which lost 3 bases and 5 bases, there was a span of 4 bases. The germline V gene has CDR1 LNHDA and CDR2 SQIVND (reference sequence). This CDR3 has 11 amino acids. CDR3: CASSIRETQYF. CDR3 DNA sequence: TGTGCCAGTAGTATTCGGGAGACCCAGTACTTC.

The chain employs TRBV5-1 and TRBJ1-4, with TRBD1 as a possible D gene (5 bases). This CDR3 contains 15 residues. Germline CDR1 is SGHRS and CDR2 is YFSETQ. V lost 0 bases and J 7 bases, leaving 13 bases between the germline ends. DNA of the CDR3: TGCGCCAGCAGCTTGGAGGGGAGAGGCGGTGAAAAACTGTTTTTT. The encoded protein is CASSLEGRGGEKLFF.

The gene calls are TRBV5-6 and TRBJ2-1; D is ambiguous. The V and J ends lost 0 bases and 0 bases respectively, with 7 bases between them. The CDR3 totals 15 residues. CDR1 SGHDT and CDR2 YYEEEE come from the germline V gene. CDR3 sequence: CASSLVKSSYNEQFF. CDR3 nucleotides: TGTGCCAGCAGCTTGGTGAAGAGCTCCTACAATGAGCAGTTCTTC. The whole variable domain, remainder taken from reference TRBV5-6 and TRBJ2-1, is DAGVTQSPTHLIKTRGQQVTLRCSPKSGHDTVSWYQQALGQGPQFIFQYYEEEERQRGNFPDRFSGHQFPNYSSELNVNALLLGDSALYLCASSLVKSSYNEQFFGPGTRLTVL.

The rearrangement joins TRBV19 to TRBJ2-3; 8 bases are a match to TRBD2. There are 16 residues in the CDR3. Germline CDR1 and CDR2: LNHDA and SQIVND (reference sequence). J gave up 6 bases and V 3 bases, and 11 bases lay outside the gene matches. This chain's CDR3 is CASSIRGGNSEDTQYF. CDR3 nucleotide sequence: TGTGCCAGTAGTATTCGGGGGGGCAATTCGGAGGATACGCAGTATTTT.